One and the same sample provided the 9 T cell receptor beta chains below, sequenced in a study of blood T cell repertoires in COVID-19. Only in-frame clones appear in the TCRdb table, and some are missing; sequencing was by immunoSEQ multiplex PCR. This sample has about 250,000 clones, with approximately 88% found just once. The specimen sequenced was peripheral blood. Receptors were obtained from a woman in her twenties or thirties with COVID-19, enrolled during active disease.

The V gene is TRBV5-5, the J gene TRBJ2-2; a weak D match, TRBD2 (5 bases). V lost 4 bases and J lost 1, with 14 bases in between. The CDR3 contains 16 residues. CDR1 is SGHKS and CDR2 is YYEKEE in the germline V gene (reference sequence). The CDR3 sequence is CASSTETTRNTGELFF. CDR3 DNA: TGTGCCAGCAGCACAGAGACTACGAGGAACACCGGGGAGCTGTTTTTT.

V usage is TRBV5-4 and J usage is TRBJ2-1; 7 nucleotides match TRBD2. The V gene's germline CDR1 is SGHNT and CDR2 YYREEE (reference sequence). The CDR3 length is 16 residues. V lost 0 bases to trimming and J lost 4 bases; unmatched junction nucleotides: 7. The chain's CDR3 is CASSLGGRGGYNEQFF. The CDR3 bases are TGTGCCAGCAGCTTGGGGGGGAGGGGTGGATACAATGAGCAGTTCTTC.

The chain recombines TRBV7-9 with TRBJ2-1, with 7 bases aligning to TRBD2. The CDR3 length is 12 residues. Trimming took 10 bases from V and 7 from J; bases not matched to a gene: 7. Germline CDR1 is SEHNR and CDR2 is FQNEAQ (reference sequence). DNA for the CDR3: TGTGCCAACGGACTAGTTCAGAATGAGCAGTTCTTC. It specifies CANGLVQNEQFF.

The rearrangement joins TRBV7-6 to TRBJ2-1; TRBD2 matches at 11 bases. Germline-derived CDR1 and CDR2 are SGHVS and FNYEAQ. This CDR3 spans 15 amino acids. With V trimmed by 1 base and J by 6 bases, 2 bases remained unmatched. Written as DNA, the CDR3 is TGTGCCAGCAGCTTAGTACTAGCGGGGGTCAATGAGCAGTTCTTC. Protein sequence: CASSLVLAGVNEQFF. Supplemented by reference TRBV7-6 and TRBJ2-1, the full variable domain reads GAGVSQSPRYKVTKRGQDVALRCDPISGHVSLYWYRQALGQGPEFLTYFNYEAQQDKSGLPNDRFSAERPEGSISTLTIQRTEQRDSAMYRCASSLVLAGVNEQFFGPGTRLTVL.

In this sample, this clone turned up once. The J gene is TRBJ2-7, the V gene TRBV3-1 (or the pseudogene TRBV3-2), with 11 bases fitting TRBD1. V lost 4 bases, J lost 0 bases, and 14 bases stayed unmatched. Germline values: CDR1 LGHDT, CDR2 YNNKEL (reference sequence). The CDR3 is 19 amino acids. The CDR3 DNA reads TGTGCCAGCAGCCGAAGCCTCGGGACAGGGGGTTCGAGCTCCTACGAGCAGTACGTC. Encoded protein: CASSRSLGTGGSSSYEQYV.

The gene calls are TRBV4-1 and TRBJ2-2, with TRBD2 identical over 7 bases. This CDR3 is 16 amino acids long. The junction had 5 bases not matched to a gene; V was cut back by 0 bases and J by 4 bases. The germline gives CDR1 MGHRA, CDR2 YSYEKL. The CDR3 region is CASSQDSGGFTGELFF. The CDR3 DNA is TGCGCCAGCAGCCAAGATTCCGGGGGGTTCACCGGGGAGCTGTTTTTT.

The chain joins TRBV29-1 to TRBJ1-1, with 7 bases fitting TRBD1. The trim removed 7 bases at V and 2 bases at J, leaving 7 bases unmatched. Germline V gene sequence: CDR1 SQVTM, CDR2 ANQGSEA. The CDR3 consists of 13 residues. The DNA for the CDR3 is TGCAGCGCCGACAGGGCCCCAAACACTGAAGCTTTCTTT. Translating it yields CSADRAPNTEAFF.

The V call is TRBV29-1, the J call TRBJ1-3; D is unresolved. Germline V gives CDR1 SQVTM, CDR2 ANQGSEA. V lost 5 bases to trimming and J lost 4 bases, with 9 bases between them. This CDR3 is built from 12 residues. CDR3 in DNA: TGCAGCGTTCAGACATCCGGAAACACCATATATTTT. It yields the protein CSVQTSGNTIYF. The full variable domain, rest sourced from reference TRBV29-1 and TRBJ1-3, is SAVISQKPSRDICQRGTSLTIQCQVDSQVTMMFWYRQQPGQSLTLIATANQGSEATYESGFVIDKFPISRPNLTFSTLTVSNMSPEDSSIYLCSVQTSGNTIYFGEGSWLTVV.

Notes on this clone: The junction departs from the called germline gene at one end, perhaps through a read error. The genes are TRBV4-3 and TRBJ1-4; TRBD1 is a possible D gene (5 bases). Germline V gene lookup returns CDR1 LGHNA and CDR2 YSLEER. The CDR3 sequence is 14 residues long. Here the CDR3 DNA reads TGCGTCAGCAGCCAAAGGACATCTAATGAAAAACTGTTTTTT. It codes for CVSSQRTSNEKLFF.